The present entry profiles one TCR beta chain with its context. Its antigen is currently unknown. TCRdb reprocessed the reads via MiXCR and lists one record per CDR3 protein. There are about 500,000 distinct CDR3 sequences in the sample; around a third occur only once, and 17% lies in the top ten. The sample belongs to a study of T cell repertoires in cytomegalovirus infection. CDR1 and CDR2 (germline): LNHDA, SQIVND (reference sequence). CDR3 size: 14 residues. Trimming took 6 bases from V and 1 from J, leaving 9 bases between them. This receptor was taken from a human donor in good health (CMV status not recorded). Some clones in this sample may be carry-over from other donors' samples. The chain uses TRBV19 and TRBJ2-2, with D possibly matching TRBD1 (5 bases). Material: cultured PBMCs, obtained from culture after CMV antigen stimulation. CDR3 bases: TGTGCCAGTAGGGCAGGGCTGAACACCGGGGAGCTGTTTTTT. It codes for CASRAGLNTGELFF.